The 21 T cell receptor beta chains reported below all come from one sample, sequenced in a study of blood T cell repertoires in COVID-19. Method: immunoSEQ multiplex PCR; TCRdb's copy keeps in-frame clones and lacks some. This sample carries 78,000 or so clones, around 80% of them seen once, and the ten largest clones take 9.5% to 15%. Sequenced sample: peripheral blood. The source is an elderly man with acute or convalescent COVID-19.

J is TRBJ2-5 and V is TRBV4-2; 8 nucleotides agree with TRBD1. There are 15 residues in the CDR3. CDR1 is LGHNA, CDR2 YNFKEQ, per germline. J was trimmed by 2 bases and V by 1 base; bases with no gene match: 3. CDR3 residues: CASSQGNRGQETQYF. DNA of the CDR3: TGTGCCAGCAGCCAAGGAAACAGGGGGCAAGAGACCCAGTACTTC.

This clone was recorded only once. The chain recombines TRBV7-9 with TRBJ2-3, with TRBD1 identical over 9 bases. The trim removed 4 bases at V and 4 bases at J, leaving 9 bases unmatched. The CDR3 consists of 16 residues. CDR1 is SEHNR, CDR2 FQNEAQ, per germline (reference sequence). DNA for the CDR3: TGTGCCAGCAGCTACAGAGGGACAGGGATCTCAGATACGCAGTATTTT. Translation gives CASSYRGTGISDTQYF.

This chain connects TRBV12-5 to TRBJ1-1, with D hard to call. The V end lost 2 bases, the J end lost 1 base, and 11 bases lay between the germline ends. CDR1 is LGHNT and CDR2 is FRNRAP in the germline V gene. This CDR3 contains 15 residues. CDR3 DNA: TGTGCTAGTGGTTTGTGGAGTCTCCAGAACACTGAAGCTTTCTTT. It codes for CASGLWSLQNTEAFF.

The J gene is TRBJ2-5, the V gene TRBV19; TRBD2 aligns across 9 bases. Germline trimming cut 0 bases from V and 1 base from J; bases unmatched to any gene: 3. Germline V gene data show CDR1 as LNHDA and CDR2 as SQIVND (reference sequence). This CDR3 is 16 amino acids long. The CDR3 nucleotides are TGTGCCAGTAGTATAGATAGCGGGGGTCCCCAAGAGACCCAGTACTTC. It translates to CASSIDSGGPQETQYF.

This clone showed up just a few times. The rearrangement links TRBV4-1 to TRBJ1-3; D remains ambiguous. The CDR3 totals 15 residues. CDR1 and CDR2 (germline): MGHRA, YSYEKL. The germline V and J ends were trimmed by 1 base and 0 bases, with 7 bases remaining between them. The CDR3 sequence: CASSQVSGSGNTIYF. CDR3 coding DNA: TGCGCCAGCAGCCAAGTATCGGGCTCTGGAAACACCATATATTTT.

V usage is TRBV18 and J usage is TRBJ1-2; D remains ambiguous. Per the germline V gene, CDR1 is KGHSH and CDR2 is LQKENI. V lost 3 bases and J lost 7, with 15 bases in between. The CDR3 has 14 residues. Written as DNA, the CDR3 is TGTGCCAGCTCACCGATGGCCGAACTATCTGGCTACACCTTC. Protein sequence: CASSPMAELSGYTF.

This rearrangement joins TRBV5-6 to TRBJ2-7; D remains unclear. The CDR3 runs to 12 residues. With 2 bases removed from V and 3 bases from J, the gap between germline ends came to 6 bases. Germline V gene lookup returns CDR1 SGHDT and CDR2 YYEEEE. For the CDR3, the DNA is TGTGCCAGCAGCTTTTCGAGCTACGAGCAGTACTTC. It encodes CASSFSSYEQYF.

The V call is TRBV7-9, the J call TRBJ1-1; D unclear. This CDR3 has 13 amino acids. From germline, CDR1 is SEHNR and CDR2 FQNEAQ (reference sequence). The V and J ends lost 4 bases and 3 bases respectively, with 9 bases between them. The CDR3 here is CASSSFGDTEAFF. In DNA form, the CDR3 reads TGTGCCAGCAGCTCATTCGGGGACACTGAAGCTTTCTTT.

This chain connects TRBV11-2 to TRBJ1-6; maybe TRBD1 (5 bases). This CDR3 has 13 residues. The ends were cut back, 10 bases at V and 6 bases at J, with 13 bases in the middle. CDR1 is SGHAT, CDR2 FQNNGV, per germline. Here the CDR3 DNA reads TGTGCCACCGCGACAGTAGCTAATTCACCCCTCCACTTT. It yields the protein CATATVANSPLHF.

The chain recombines TRBV29-1 with TRBJ2-1; TRBD1 is a possible D gene (5 bases). Per the germline V gene, CDR1 is SQVTM and CDR2 is ANQGSEA. Deletions cut 6 bases from V and 0 bases from J, with 12 bases between. This CDR3 is 14 amino acids long. The CDR3 DNA follows: TGCAGCGTCAACAGGCCCTCCTCCTACAATGAGCAGTTCTTC. Protein: CSVNRPSSYNEQFF.

The chain joins TRBV5-3 to TRBJ1-6; TRBD1 agrees at 8 bases. TRBV5-3 falls under the ORF class, with uncertain function. The CDR3 extends over 18 amino acids. J gave up 6 bases and V 3 bases, and 14 bases lay outside the gene matches. CDR3 sequence (DNA): TGTGCCAGAAGCTCCTGCGCCCTGGGCAGGGGGCGTAATTCACCCCTCCACTTT. It encodes CARSSCALGRGRNSPLHF.

The chain has TRBV27 and TRBJ2-1, with a weak D call TRBD1 (6 bases). Germline V lookup: CDR1 MNHEY, CDR2 SMNVEV (reference sequence). Trimming pared 4 bases from V and 12 bases from J, leaving 28 bases between. The CDR3 consists of 17 residues. CDR3 DNA sequence: TGTGCCAGCAGTTCACTCGGGGAGAGAGATACCAGGGGCGGGCAGTTCTTC. It translates to CASSSLGERDTRGGQFF.

The chain has TRBV9 and TRBJ1-1, with a weak D call TRBD1 (6 bases). This CDR3 spans 18 amino acids. Germline CDR1 reads SGDLS; CDR2 reads YYNGEE. Trimming shortened V by 0 bases and J by 3 bases, and 21 bases separated the two germline ends. For the CDR3, the DNA is TGTGCCAGCAGCGTAGCCCAGTGGGGTGGGGGCAAAGACACTGAAGCTTTCTTT. It is translated as CASSVAQWGGGKDTEAFF.

The CDR3 nucleotides are TGTGCCACCAGCAGAGGAGGGACAGGGAACACTGAAGCTTTCTTT. Protein: CATSRGGTGNTEAFF. J is TRBJ1-1 and V is TRBV15, with 8 bases matching TRBD1. The V gene end was trimmed by 1 base and the J gene end by 1 base; junction bases not matched to a gene: 2. Germline V gene sequence: CDR1 LNHNV, CDR2 YYDKDF (reference sequence). There are 15 residues in the CDR3.

The chain links TRBV7-9 to TRBJ1-4, with TRBD1 matching 10 bases. The V segment lost 5 bases and the J segment 8 bases; nucleotides outside the gene matches: 11. The CDR3 consists of 16 residues. Germline CDR1 and CDR2: SEHNR and FQNEAQ (reference sequence). The chain's CDR3 is CASSGPQTGGREKLFF. CDR3 sequence (DNA): TGTGCCAGCAGCGGCCCACAGACAGGGGGCAGAGAAAAACTGTTTTTT. Full variable domain (rest looked up from reference TRBV7-9 and TRBJ1-4): DTGVSQNPRHKITKRGQNVTFRCDPISEHNRLYWYRQTLGQGPEFLTYFQNEAQLEKSRLLSDRFSAERPKGSFSTLEIQRTEQGDSAMYLCASSGPQTGGREKLFFGSGTQLSVL.

This clone was observed a single time. CDR3 sequence reads: CSIGAGQGTEAFF. The CDR3 DNA sequence: TGCAGTATAGGGGCAGGACAGGGGACTGAAGCTTTCTTT. The chain recombines TRBV29-1 with TRBJ1-1, with TRBD1 identical over 9 bases. The CDR3 sequence is 13 residues long. CDR1 and CDR2 (germline): SQVTM, ANQGSEA.

This chain uses TRBV18 with TRBJ2-5; weak D call: TRBD2 (5 bases). This CDR3 has 16 residues. Germline V gene lookup returns CDR1 KGHSH and CDR2 LQKENI. Trimming removed 2 bases from V and 2 bases from J, with 15 bases in between. The chain's CDR3 is CASSPKLDWVQETQYF. CDR3 in DNA: TGTGCCAGCTCACCAAAATTGGACTGGGTACAAGAGACCCAGTACTTC.

This chain connects TRBV29-1 to TRBJ2-7; TRBD1 matches at 7 bases. The CDR3 has 13 amino acids. V lost 5 bases, J lost 10 bases, and 14 bases stayed unmatched. Germline assignment: CDR1 SQVTM and CDR2 ANQGSEA. CDR3 sequence: CSVTGQVGLNQYF. CDR3 sequence (DNA): TGCAGCGTTACCGGACAGGTCGGGTTGAATCAGTACTTC.

The CDR3 coding sequence is TGTGCCAGCAGTGAGGGCCAGCAGTACTTC. Its translation is CASSEGQQYF. The V and J genes are TRBV6-1 and TRBJ2-7; unclear D gene. CDR1 and CDR2 from the germline V gene are MNHNS and SASEGT. The CDR3 extends over 10 amino acids. The V end lost 3 bases, the J end lost 8 bases, and 5 bases lay between the germline ends.

The chain is built from TRBV10-1 and TRBJ1-5, with D unresolved. Trimming removed 3 bases at V and 2 bases at J, with 5 bases between. The V gene's germline CDR1 is WNHNN and CDR2 SYGVQD (reference sequence). This CDR3 has 13 residues. CDR3 in DNA: TGCGCCAGCAGTGATTTCGGCAATCAGCCCCAGCATTTT. This sequence encodes CASSDFGNQPQHF.

The J gene is TRBJ2-5, the V gene TRBV5-1, with no clear D. There are 14 residues in the CDR3. With 2 bases removed from V and 1 base from J, the gap between germline ends came to 9 bases. Germline assignment: CDR1 SGHRS and CDR2 YFSETQ. CDR3 sequence: CASSLTAAQETQYF. The DNA of the CDR3 is TGCGCCAGCAGCTTAACAGCTGCCCAAGAGACCCAGTACTTC. Combining the CDR3 with reference TRBV5-1 and TRBJ2-5 gives the whole variable domain KAGVTQTPRYLIKTRGQQVTLSCSPISGHRSVSWYQQTPGQGLQFLFEYFSETQRNKGNFPGRFSGRQFSNSRSEMNVSTLELGDSALYLCASSLTAAQETQYFGPGTRLLVL.